These 18 T cell receptor beta chains were all obtained from the same sample, sequenced in a study of blood T cells in healthy people across ages. A sample-barcoded 5' primer and a J-beta primer mix were used in a second PCR of roughly 6 to 12 cycles. TCRdb processed the 5' RACE reads anew with MiXCR; each CDR3 protein has one entry. Of 1.5 million to 2 million distinct CDR3 sequences in the sample, around half were seen once. Sequenced: blood. All receptors come from a woman aged 40 to 50 in good health.

In its sample, this clonotype was seen a few times. The J gene is TRBJ1-2, the V gene TRBV4-3; D remains ambiguous. Germline-derived CDR1 and CDR2 are LGHNA and YSLEER. The CDR3 has 15 residues. Trimming took 0 bases from V and 0 from J, leaving 8 bases between them. CDR3 DNA: TGCGCCAGCAGCCAAGAAAGGGTTGCTAACTATGGCTACACCTTC. This sequence encodes CASSQERVANYGYTF.

This clonotype was recorded only once. The chain joins TRBV20-1 to TRBJ2-5; 11 bases agree with TRBD2. V dropped 3 bases and J dropped 3; count of bases not matched to a gene: 9. CDR1 is DFQATT and CDR2 is SNEGSKA in the germline V gene (reference sequence). The CDR3 consists of 16 residues. The CDR3 sequence: CSARQASGGIKETQYF. DNA of the CDR3: TGCAGTGCTAGGCAGGCTAGCGGGGGGATAAAAGAGACCCAGTACTTC.

This chain links TRBV20-1 with TRBJ2-1, with TRBD1 matching 10 bases. Trimming took 5 bases from V and 5 from J; bases not matched to a gene: 9. Germline V CDR1 and CDR2: DFQATT, SNEGSKA (reference sequence). The CDR3 spans 15 residues. CDR3 region: CSAHSGQGNDNEQFF. CDR3 nucleotide sequence: TGCAGTGCTCACTCGGGACAGGGGAACGACAATGAGCAGTTCTTC.

This clonotype appeared many times. Relative to the germline gene, one junction end is altered; a read error may explain this. The V and J genes are TRBV7-7 and TRBJ1-2; the D is unclear. This CDR3 has 12 residues. CDR1 is SSHAT, CDR2 FNYEAQ, per germline (reference sequence). The CDR3 loop reads CASSLEIVGYTF. The CDR3 DNA is TGTGCTAGCAGCTTAGAAATCGTGGGCTACACCTTC.

The V and J genes are TRBV7-2 and TRBJ2-3, with D perhaps being TRBD1 or TRBD2 (6 bases each). The CDR3 is 16 amino acids. The germline V gene encodes CDR1 SGHTA and CDR2 FQGNSA. Trimming left V 4 bases short and J 2 bases short, with 16 bases between. CDR3 sequence: CASSSPWGATTDTQYF. CDR3 sequence (DNA): TGTGCCAGCAGCTCCCCTTGGGGGGCGACCACAGATACGCAGTATTTT.

The rearrangement uses TRBV7-9 and TRBJ1-2; no clear D gene. Trimming removed 3 bases at V and 8 bases at J, with 10 bases between. Germline V lookup: CDR1 SEHNR, CDR2 FQNEAQ (reference sequence). CDR3 length: 12 amino acids. Here the CDR3 DNA reads TGTGCCAGCAGCTTTGACACCCCCGGCTACACCTTC. It codes for CASSFDTPGYTF. Complete variable domain (other parts from reference TRBV7-9 and TRBJ1-2): DTGVSQNPRHKITKRGQNVTFRCDPISEHNRLYWYRQTLGQGPEFLTYFQNEAQLEKSRLLSDRFSAERPKGSFSTLEIQRTEQGDSAMYLCASSFDTPGYTFGSGTRLTVV.

This clonotype has only a few counts. The rearrangement links TRBV5-1 to TRBJ2-7, with D perhaps given as TRBD1 or TRBD2 (5 bases each). V shed 4 bases and J shed 2 bases, with 25 bases lying between them. The CDR3 sequence is 18 residues long. CDR1 is SGHRS, CDR2 YFSETQ, per germline. CDR3 nucleotide sequence: TGCGCCAGCAGCACCGCCCGGGACCGTCCCCGGGTACCCTACGAGCAGTACTTC. It specifies CASSTARDRPRVPYEQYF.

V is TRBV28 and J is TRBJ2-5; D tentatively fits TRBD1 or TRBD2 (5 bases each). This CDR3 has 14 amino acids. CDR1 is MDHEN and CDR2 is SYDVKM in the germline V gene. Trimming took 4 bases from V and 5 from J, leaving 14 bases between them. DNA of the CDR3: TGTGCCAGCAGTTCAGCAGGGAGTTTGGAGACCCAGTACTTC. Translation: CASSSAGSLETQYF. Filled out from reference TRBV28 and TRBJ2-5, the complete variable domain reads DVKVTQSSRYLVKRTGEKVFLECVQDMDHENMFWYRQDPGLGLRLIYFSYDVKMKEKGDIPEGYSVSREKKERFSLILESASTNQTSMYLCASSSAGSLETQYFGPGTRLLVL.

The rearrangement links TRBV20-1 to TRBJ1-6; 8 positions agree with TRBD1. Unmatched junction bases numbered 10, after V lost 4 bases and J lost 8 bases. There are 15 residues in the CDR3. Germline V lookup: CDR1 DFQATT, CDR2 SNEGSKA (reference sequence). The DNA of the CDR3 is TGCAGTGCTATTCCGGACAGGGCCCTACATTCACCCCTCCACTTT. Its protein product is CSAIPDRALHSPLHF.

This clonotype was counted only a few times. The rearrangement joins TRBV6-6 to TRBJ2-5; 13 bases align to TRBD2. The DNA end lines up better with TRBJ2-7; the J call may be wrong. The CDR3 contains 16 residues. CDR1 and CDR2 (germline): MNHNY, SVGAGI (reference sequence). The CDR3 coding sequence is TGTGCCAGCAGTTACGCCCGGACTAGCGGGGGCTACGAGCAGTACTTC. It specifies CASSYARTSGGYEQYF.

The chain recombines TRBV4-2 with TRBJ1-6; TRBD1 matches at 10 bases. The CDR3 covers 17 residues. V lost 0 bases, J lost 10 bases, and 9 bases stayed unmatched. Per germline, CDR1 LGHNA and CDR2 YNFKEQ. CDR3 coding DNA: TGTGCCAGCAGCCAAGATCTAAGGGACAGGGGCATGTCACCCCTCCACTTT. The encoded protein is CASSQDLRDRGMSPLHF.

This chain uses TRBV4-1 with TRBJ2-1; D is unresolved. CDR1 is MGHRA, CDR2 YSYEKL, per germline. The CDR3 loop spans 18 amino acids. Trimming pared 0 bases from V and 10 bases from J, leaving 25 bases between. Written as DNA, the CDR3 is TGCGCCAGCAGCCAAGACAGCGTCTTGGCAAGCTTGACGATGGAGCAGTTCTTC. Translating it yields CASSQDSVLASLTMEQFF.

The chain recombines TRBV10-3 with TRBJ2-3; the D gene is possibly TRBD2 (5 bases). Germline assignment: CDR1 ENHRY and CDR2 SYGVKD. The germline V and J ends were trimmed by 4 bases and 1 base, with 9 bases remaining between them. This CDR3 is built from 14 residues. The CDR3 coding sequence is TGTGCCATCAGTGTTGGACTGGGCACAGATACGCAGTATTTT. Its protein is CAISVGLGTDTQYF.

This clonotype was counted between two and nine times. The J gene is TRBJ1-2, the V gene TRBV29-1, with D maybe TRBD1 (6 bases). V was clipped by 4 bases and J by 8 bases, with 20 bases between them. This CDR3 is built from 14 residues. Germline V gene lookup returns CDR1 SQVTM and CDR2 ANQGSEA. CDR3 sequence (DNA): TGCAGCGTTGTTAGTCGGACAGCCTCACCCGGCTACACCTTC. Translated, it gives CSVVSRTASPGYTF.

The V and J genes are TRBV12-3 or TRBV12-4 and TRBJ1-2, with TRBD1 identical over 8 bases. The CDR3 totals 14 residues. After removal of 5 bases from V and 2 bases from J, the junction contained 4 bases not matched to a gene. The CDR3 bases are TGTGCCAGCAGTACCAGGGGGCAGAACTATGGCTACACCTTC. Amino acids: CASSTRGQNYGYTF.

This clonotype was detected a few times. This chain uses TRBV7-2 with TRBJ2-5; 7 bases line up with TRBD2. The CDR3 is 16 amino acids. CDR1 and CDR2 from the germline V gene are SGHTA and FQGNSA. With 2 bases clipped from V and 5 bases from J, the junction kept 11 bases outside the gene matches. The CDR3 protein is CASSLISRVGGETQYF. CDR3 in DNA: TGTGCCAGCAGCTTAATCTCCCGGGTGGGAGGGGAGACCCAGTACTTC.

With regard to this clonotype: The junction and the germline gene differ at one end; a read error may be behind it. The chain employs TRBV27 and TRBJ2-5; tentatively, D is TRBD2 (5 bases). This CDR3 region has 15 residues. Germline lookup yields CDR1 MNHEY and CDR2 SMNVEV (reference sequence). The CDR3 nucleotides are TGTGCCAGCGGTTTGAGAGGGTTGGGCAGTGAGACCCAGTACTTC. This encodes CASGLRGLGSETQYF.

This chain's CDR3 is CATQGAEYNYGYTF. The CDR3 coding sequence is TGTGCCACTCAGGGGGCGGAGTATAACTATGGCTACACCTTC. This chain connects TRBV28 to TRBJ1-2, with 8 bases lining up with TRBD1. The CDR3 sequence is 14 residues long. V lost 10 bases, J lost 1 base, and 8 bases stayed unmatched. The germline CDR1 and CDR2 sequences are MDHEN and SYDVKM.